The 22 T cell receptor beta chains given below trace back to one sample, sequenced in a study of T cell responses to AZD1222 COVID-19 vaccine. Clones were sequenced by immunoSEQ multiplex PCR, and TCRdb holds only the in-frame ones, with some missing. Of about 150,000 clones in the sample, about 91% were seen once. This sample comprised peripheral blood, obtained on day 0 of AZD1222 vaccination. Receptors originate from an adult in good health.

The chain combines TRBV7-3 with TRBJ2-3, with 8 bases identical to TRBD2. This CDR3 spans 15 amino acids. CDR1 is SGHTA and CDR2 is FQGTGA in the germline V gene. Trimming took 5 bases from V and 6 from J; bases not matched to a gene: 10. The CDR3 DNA reads as TGTGCCAGCAGCCCGAGCGGGGGAGGGACGGATACGCAGTATTTT. It is translated as CASSPSGGGTDTQYF.

This chain links TRBV29-1 with TRBJ1-4; D perhaps matches TRBD1 (6 bases). Germline loops: CDR1 SQVTM, CDR2 ANQGSEA. V gave up 5 bases and J gave up 6 bases, with 10 bases separating them. This CDR3 has 12 amino acids. CDR3 loop: CSVRGGHEKLFF. CDR3 nucleotide sequence: TGCAGCGTTAGAGGGGGACATGAAAAACTGTTTTTT.

V is TRBV10-3 and J is TRBJ2-5; D remains ambiguous. The germline V gene encodes CDR1 ENHRY and CDR2 SYGVKD. V was pared by 3 bases and J by 3 bases, with 5 bases between. CDR3 length: 12 amino acids. CDR3 sequence: CAISDIEETQYF. The CDR3 DNA reads as TGTGCCATCAGTGATATAGAAGAGACCCAGTACTTC.

The rearrangement uses TRBV21-1 and TRBJ2-7; TRBD1, as called in the table, went unchecked against the DNA. TRBV21-1 is marked as a pseudogene. The CDR3 contains 15 residues. The CDR3 region has the DNA TGTGCCAGCAGCAAAAGAGGGACAGGGAACAACGAGCAGTACTTC. It encodes CASSKRGTGNNEQYF.

In its sample, this clone was seen once. V usage is TRBV7-3 and J usage is TRBJ2-6; 9 nucleotides match TRBD1. Germline V gene data show CDR1 as SGHTA and CDR2 as FQGTGA. Trimming took 4 bases from V and 4 from J; bases not matched to a gene: 11. This CDR3 region has 18 residues. CDR3 amino acids: CASSWGTGTGAGANVLTF. The CDR3 DNA follows: TGTGCCAGCAGCTGGGGGACAGGGACGGGCGCCGGGGCCAACGTCCTGACTTTC.

J is TRBJ2-1 and V is TRBV7-9, with 8 bases aligning to TRBD1. J was trimmed by 6 bases and V by 5 bases; bases with no gene match: 3. Germline CDR1 is SEHNR and CDR2 is FQNEAQ (reference sequence). This CDR3 contains 13 residues. The CDR3 DNA is TGTGCCAGCAGCGGGACAGGCTCCAATGAGCAGTTCTTC. It yields the protein CASSGTGSNEQFF.

The V and J genes are TRBV4-2 and TRBJ1-4, with D possibly matching TRBD1 (6 bases). Trimming stripped 0 bases from V and 4 bases from J, with 12 bases between. This CDR3 comprises 16 residues. Germline lookup yields CDR1 LGHNA and CDR2 YNFKEQ. CDR3 protein: CASSQDLRGGNEKLFF. The CDR3 DNA reads TGTGCCAGCAGCCAAGATCTGAGGGGGGGTAATGAAAAACTGTTTTTT.

This rearrangement joins TRBV5-1 to TRBJ1-5; perhaps TRBD1 as D (6 bases). The CDR3 runs 16 residues. Germline loops: CDR1 SGHRS, CDR2 YFSETQ. Trimming removed 4 bases at V and 0 bases at J, with 14 bases between. The CDR3 loop reads CASSPSGASSNQPQHF. The CDR3 coding sequence is TGCGCCAGCAGCCCCTCGGGGGCCTCTAGCAATCAGCCCCAGCATTTT.

The rearrangement joins TRBV11-2 to TRBJ2-6; 9 bases align to TRBD1. The CDR3 loop spans 18 amino acids. Germline CDR1 SGHAT, CDR2 FQNNGV. With 0 bases clipped from V and 0 bases from J, the junction kept 3 bases outside the gene matches. The CDR3 nucleotides read TGTGCCAGCAGCTTAGAGAGGGGACAGGGCTCTGGGGCCAACGTCCTGACTTTC. Amino acids: CASSLERGQGSGANVLTF.

J is TRBJ1-6 and V is TRBV19; 7 bases are a match to TRBD1. The CDR3 loop spans 19 amino acids. V lost 5 bases to trimming and J lost 0 bases; unmatched junction nucleotides: 13. Per the germline V gene, CDR1 is LNHDA and CDR2 is SQIVND (reference sequence). The CDR3 loop is CASSPRRRGLSSYNSPLHF. The CDR3 nucleotides are TGTGCCAGTAGTCCGCGGCGGAGGGGGCTTAGCTCCTATAATTCACCCCTCCACTTT.

The chain carries TRBV6-5 and TRBJ2-7; D gene uncertain. Germline loops: CDR1 MNHEY, CDR2 SVGAGI. Trimming left V 7 bases short and J 0 bases short, with 10 bases between. The CDR3 loop spans 13 amino acids. CDR3 sequence: CASTRFGSYEQYF. The CDR3, as DNA: TGTGCCAGCACAAGGTTCGGCTCCTACGAGCAGTACTTC.

The V and J genes are TRBV18 and TRBJ2-3; no clear D. Per the germline V gene, CDR1 is KGHSH and CDR2 is LQKENI. V was pared by 6 bases and J by 2 bases, with 12 bases between. This CDR3 comprises 14 residues. Written as DNA, the CDR3 is TGTGCCAGCTCCCCCAGGCAAAACACAGATACGCAGTATTTT. Amino acids: CASSPRQNTDTQYF.

The rearrangement joins TRBV19 to TRBJ1-6; perhaps TRBD1 as D (6 bases). V lost 7 bases, J lost 6 bases, and 16 bases lay in between. This CDR3 comprises 15 residues. Looked up from germline, CDR1 is LNHDA and CDR2 is SQIVND (reference sequence). CDR3 residues: CASIGTGQPNSPLHF. DNA for the CDR3: TGTGCCAGTATTGGGACGGGACAACCTAATTCACCCCTCCACTTT.

The V gene is TRBV20-1, the J gene TRBJ2-1; no definite D call. CDR3 length equals 12 residues. CDR1 is DFQATT and CDR2 is SNEGSKA in the germline V gene (reference sequence). Trimming left V 3 bases short and J 8 bases short, with 11 bases between. The chain's CDR3 is CSASFGWDEQFF. As DNA, the CDR3 is TGCAGTGCTAGTTTTGGTTGGGATGAGCAGTTCTTC.

The chain employs TRBV18 and TRBJ2-7; D not resolved. Trimming left V 1 base short and J 0 bases short, with 10 bases between. This CDR3 has 15 amino acids. Germline lookup yields CDR1 KGHSH and CDR2 LQKENI. Here the CDR3 DNA reads TGTGCCAGCTCACCACAGGGCTCAGTCTCCTACGAGCAGTACTTC. Its translation is CASSPQGSVSYEQYF.

The chain is built from TRBV18 and TRBJ1-3, with D possibly matching TRBD1 (6 bases). With 2 bases removed from V and 0 bases from J, the gap between germline ends came to 8 bases. The CDR3 extends over 15 amino acids. Germline V gene sequence: CDR1 KGHSH, CDR2 LQKENI. The CDR3 nucleotides read TGTGCCAGCTCACCAAAGGGGGACTCTGGAAACACCATATATTTT. Translation: CASSPKGDSGNTIYF.

In this sample, this clone turned up once. The chain links TRBV6-2 or TRBV6-3 to TRBJ2-1; 8 bases map to TRBD2. V gave up 2 bases and J gave up 2 bases; unmatched junction bases: 8. The CDR3 is made up of 17 amino acids. Germline lookup yields CDR1 MNHEY and CDR2 SVGEGT. The CDR3 region is CASSYTRTSYPYNEQFF. The CDR3 bases are TGTGCCAGCAGTTACACTAGGACTAGCTATCCCTACAATGAGCAGTTCTTC.

The chain uses TRBV18 and TRBJ2-7; 7 bases fit TRBD2. Trimming cost V 6 bases and J 2 bases; bases outside gene matches: 10. The germline V gene has CDR1 KGHSH and CDR2 LQKENI. This CDR3 has 15 amino acids. This chain's CDR3 is CASSSSAGPPYEQYF. The CDR3, as DNA: TGTGCCAGCTCCTCCTCAGCGGGACCTCCCTACGAGCAGTACTTC.

The V and J genes are TRBV5-6 and TRBJ1-5, with D possibly being TRBD1 (6 bases). This CDR3 is 18 amino acids long. Trimming left V 0 bases short and J 2 bases short, with 18 bases between. CDR1 SGHDT and CDR2 YYEEEE come from the germline V gene. The CDR3 bases are TGTGCCAGCAGCTTGGCCGGCAGGGGACTCGATGGCAATCAGCCCCAGCATTTT. It codes for CASSLAGRGLDGNQPQHF.

The chain's CDR3 is CAWSQGQLREKLFF. The CDR3 DNA reads TGTGCCTGGAGTCAAGGACAGCTACGCGAAAAACTGTTTTTT. The chain is built from TRBV30 and TRBJ1-4; possibly TRBD1 for D (6 bases). Germline CDR1 reads GTSNPN; CDR2 reads SVGIG (reference sequence). CDR3 size: 14 residues. Trimming stripped 2 bases from V and 8 bases from J, with 15 bases between.

The CDR3 sequence is CASSPQGPLNQPQHF. The CDR3 DNA reads TGTGCCAGCAGTCCACAGGGTCCTCTAAATCAGCCCCAGCATTTT. This sequence joins TRBV27 and TRBJ1-5; TRBD1 is a possible D gene (6 bases). V lost 5 bases, J lost 4 bases, and 15 bases lay in between. The length of the CDR3 is 15 residues. CDR1 MNHEY and CDR2 SMNVEV come from the germline V gene (reference sequence).

The chain combines TRBV5-4 with TRBJ2-3, with D perhaps assigned TRBD1 or TRBD2 (6 bases each). Germline CDR1 SGHNT, CDR2 YYREEE (reference sequence). Trimming left V 0 bases short and J 5 bases short, with 19 bases between. The CDR3 length is 17 residues. In DNA, the CDR3 is TGTGCCAGCAGCTTGGCCGGGTGGGGGGAAGGGGGAGATACGCAGTATTTT. Encoded protein: CASSLAGWGEGGDTQYF.